The text below deals with one TCR beta chain. Template material for TCR beta VDJ and CDR3 profiling consisted of genomic DNA. TCRdb itself ran the reads through MiXCR, one entry per CDR3 protein. The table records more than 70,000 distinct CDR3 sequences, just over 70% of them present only once. V lost 1 base and J lost 9, with 7 bases in between. Germline assignment: CDR1 WNHNN and CDR2 SYGVQD (reference sequence). The CDR3 runs to 11 residues. This specimen comes from a study of CD8+CD57+ T cells in acquired aplastic anemia. Sequencing was done on patients that had shown CD8+CD57+ cell expansion by flow cytometry.

The TCR sequence derives from a human donor with aplastic anemia. The chain couples TRBV10-1 to TRBJ2-7; D remains ambiguous. What was sequenced was sorted CD4+, CD8+, or CD8+CD57+ T cells (not recorded which) from PBMCs. CDR3 protein: CASSELGGQYF. For the CDR3, the DNA is TGCGCCAGCAGTGAGTTGGGTGGGCAGTACTTC.